The T cell receptor (beta chain) under discussion was sequenced for a study of CD8+CD57+ T cells in acquired aplastic anemia. In the study overall: DNA recovered from sorted CD4+ and CD8+ cells had a mean of about 3.5 ug.

Points from the study as a whole: Shared by patients and controls, 25 to 30 CD8+ CDR3s were abundant in patients. Patients showed no significant difference from controls in CD8+ Simpson's diversity.

Genomic DNA templated the TCR beta VDJ and CDR3 profiling. TCRdb independently ran MiXCR on the reads; one entry per CDR3 protein. The data show 150,000 to 200,000 distinct CDR3 sequences, roughly 50% seen once. Before being chosen for sequencing, patients had shown CD8+CD57+ cell expansion by flow cytometry. Severe acquired aplastic anemia was diagnosed in all patients. This CDR3 contains 15 residues. Looked up from germline, CDR1 is SGDLS and CDR2 is YYNGEE. Trimming pared 0 bases from V and 1 base from J, leaving 11 bases between. A note on this clonotype: Its target is unknown.

This receptor was taken from a human donor with aplastic anemia. The material sequenced was sorted CD4+, CD8+, or CD8+CD57+ T cells (not recorded which) from PBMCs. The chain carries TRBV9 and TRBJ2-7; tentatively, D is TRBD2 (6 bases). The CDR3 is CASSVGPGRSYEQYF. As DNA, the CDR3 is TGTGCCAGCAGCGTAGGTCCAGGGAGGTCCTACGAGCAGTACTTC.